This section outlines one T cell receptor beta chain sequence together with its context. Individuals drawn from 20 to 25 US areas were about 18 to 100 years old. Participant reports of clinical history set cohort assignment. This sample stems from a study of blood T cell repertoires in COVID-19. Study at large: There were acute and convalescent COVID-19 samples, and they came from the United States, Italy and Spain.

In the original workflow: Reference gene primers were amplified, and this amplification served to estimate nucleated cell counts. Assay: immunoSEQ multiplex PCR; the TCRdb copy retains only in-frame clones and omits some. V, J and clone size derive from that table, while D and trimming were established from the DNA sequence. The table has roughly 250,000 clones, approximately 90% seen once. The CDR3 runs to 16 residues. The V gene's germline CDR1 is SGDLS and CDR2 YYNGEE. The V segment lost 2 bases and the J segment 5 bases; nucleotides outside the gene matches: 8. This clonotype was sampled from a woman aged 40 to 50 with acute COVID-19. The chain employs TRBV9 and TRBJ2-3, with 10 bases fitting TRBD2. Sequencing was carried out using PBMCs or T cells enriched from blood (not recorded which). CDR3 coding DNA: TGTGCCAGCAGCGTTTCTAGCGGGAGAGGGCAAGATACGCAGTATTTT. It specifies CASSVSSGRGQDTQYF.